This TCR beta chain was captured in a study of monozygotic twins with inflammatory bowel disease (dated by TCRdb to about 2019). Background on the whole study: The complete study included about 28 monozygotic twin pairs: 19 IBD-discordant Danish pairs and nine German pairs, of which four were IBD-concordant and five were IBD-discordant. Within discordant pairs, disease-associated traits were sought mainly by comparing IBD patients with their genetically identical healthy co-twins. Each individual had, on average, about 151 000 unique TCRalpha sequences and 181 000 unique TCRbeta sequences available for analysis.

Results the study describes overall, beyond this receptor: Fewer clonotypes were shared with other individuals by IBD patients than by healthy twins, most markedly in patients showing signs of disease activity. No single strong signal or clonotype linked to IBD turned up in the results, so the idea that one exists was not supported. Measured by the inverse Simpson index, TCRbeta repertoire diversity was lower in IBD patients than in their healthy co-twins. Distinction between different T cell subtypes could not be achieved in the analysis. Differing immunosuppressive treatments among patients may have added background noise and inter-individual variability to the repertoires. Repertoire similarity did not differ between concordant and discordant twins, possibly due to limited statistical power.

The germline V gene yields MNHEY for CDR1 and SVGAGI for CDR2. The CDR3 runs 14 residues from the cysteine to the phenylalanine. DNA is not on record. From each donor, a roughly 2.5 ml peripheral blood sample was collected into PAXgene tubes and stored at -80 degrees C. Total RNA was isolated from whole blood with the PAXgene blood miRNA kit on an automated QIAcube, without T cell sorting. Deep TCRalpha and TCRbeta repertoire profiling with unique molecular barcoding was performed on peripheral blood of monozygotic twin pairs concordant or discordant for inflammatory bowel disease. Smoking habits were recorded for all twin pairs, with individuals classified as current, former or never smokers. The receptor library was made with 5' RACE. For each TCR library, approximately 3,700 ng of total RNA was used. cDNA was synthesized with SMARTScribe reverse transcriptase in eight separate reactions per sample. During cDNA synthesis, template switching was used to introduce unique molecular identifiers that contained a 6-nucleotide sample barcode. Amplification of TCRalpha and TCRbeta cDNA involved two nested PCRs of approximately 16 and 10 cycles, and each PCR was followed by bead purification. Before amplification, the cDNA was treated with uracil DNA-glycosylase and purified using the QIAquick PCR purification kit. In the second PCR, Illumina TruSeq-compatible adapters and sample-specific barcodes were added. Library quality and concentration were assessed using TapeStation and Qubit, and roughly 5 ng of each library was pooled. The pooled libraries were sequenced with 2 x 100 bp reads and custom sequencing primers on an Illumina HiSeq2500 single-index Rapid Run. On the study's bioinformatics: UMI-based consensus assembly with MiGEC version 1.2.6 was used to correct PCR and sequencing errors. MiXCR version 2.1.1 handled V(D)J alignment, clonotype assembly and CDR3 extraction. Gene usage, clonotype sharing and MAIT/NKT TCR abundance were normalised by analysing the top 1000, 10 000 and 20 000 clonotypes per sample. After downsampling to 27 000 UMIs, diversity was calculated as the inverse Simpson index using the vegan R package. Statistical testing used paired Mann-Whitney U tests on the discordant twin pairs and applied Benjamini-Hochberg correction for multiple testing. TCRdb reprocessed the reads, and each CDR3 protein sequence is entered once, without DNA. The V and J calls and clone size are TCRdb's, not the authors'. Per the sample table, the count is more than 300,000 distinct CDR3 sequences. 2.5% to 3% of the sample is held by the ten biggest clonotypes.

In regard to this clonotype: Its antigen is still unknown.

Material: blood. The sequence is built from TRBV6-5 and TRBJ2-7; TCRdb selects TRBD1, and the lack of DNA leaves this call unchecked. This clonotype was obtained from a human donor with ulcerative colitis or Crohn's disease, or a healthy co-twin of an affected twin (not recorded which). The CDR3 region: CASSSDRTLYEQYF.